This record concerns one T cell receptor beta chain sequence. The data were taken from a study of blood T cell repertoires in COVID-19. Across the study: COVID-19 samples collected from the United States, Italy and Spain covered acute and convalescent phases. T cells, B-cell-depleted T cells, or PBMCs supplied cDNA or gDNA.

In the study's own analysis: Amplification from reference gene primers served as the basis for estimated nucleated cell counts. Profiled with immunoSEQ multiplex PCR; TCRdb holds only in-frame clones, not every one. The DNA gave D and trimming, while V, J and clone size come from that table. Altogether over 150,000 clones are present, around 90% being singletons, with the ten largest covering 3% to 4%. The V end lost 4 bases, the J end lost 2 bases, and 5 bases lay between the germline ends. The CDR3 runs 12 residues. The V gene's germline CDR1 is SGHDN and CDR2 FVKESK. The sequence was collected from an older woman who had recovered from COVID-19. The chain joins TRBV14 to TRBJ1-2; no firm D call. The sequenced material came from peripheral blood. The CDR3 nucleotides are TGTGCCAGCAGCCCCGGGAACTATGGCTACACCTTC. Translation: CASSPGNYGYTF.